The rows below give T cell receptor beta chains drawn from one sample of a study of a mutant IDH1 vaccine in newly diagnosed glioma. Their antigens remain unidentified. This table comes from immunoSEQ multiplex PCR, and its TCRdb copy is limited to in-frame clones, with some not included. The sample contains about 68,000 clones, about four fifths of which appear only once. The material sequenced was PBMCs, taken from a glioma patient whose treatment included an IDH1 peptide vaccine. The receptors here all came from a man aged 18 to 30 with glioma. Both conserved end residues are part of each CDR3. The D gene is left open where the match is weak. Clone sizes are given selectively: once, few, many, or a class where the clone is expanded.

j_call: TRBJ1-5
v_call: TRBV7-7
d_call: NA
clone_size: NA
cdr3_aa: CASSFHLLRQGNQPQHF
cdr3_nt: TGTGCTAGCAGCTTCCACCTCCTCCGACAGGGCAATCAGCCCCAGCATTTT

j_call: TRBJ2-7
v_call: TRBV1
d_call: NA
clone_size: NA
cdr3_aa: CTSSQVEGRRDRGPYEQYF
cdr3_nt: TGCACCAGCAGCCAAGTAGAAGGTAGAAGAGACAGGGGCCCCTACGAGCAGTACTTC

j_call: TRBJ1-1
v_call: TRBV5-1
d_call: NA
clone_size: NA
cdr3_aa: CASSFEGNTEAFF
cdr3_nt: TGCGCCAGCAGCTTCGAGGGGAACACTGAAGCTTTCTTT

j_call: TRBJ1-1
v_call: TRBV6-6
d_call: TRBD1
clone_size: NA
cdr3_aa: CASTLKGDRRNTEAFF
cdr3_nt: TGTGCCAGCACTTTAAAAGGGGACAGGAGGAACACTGAAGCTTTCTTT

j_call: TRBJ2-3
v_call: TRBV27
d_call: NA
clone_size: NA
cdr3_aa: CASSLSGGVSTDTQYF
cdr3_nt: TGTGCCAGCAGTTTATCAGGGGGGGTGAGCACAGATACGCAGTATTTT

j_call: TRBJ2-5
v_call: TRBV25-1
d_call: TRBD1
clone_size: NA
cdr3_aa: CASSEWGQGRETQYF
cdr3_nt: TGTGCCAGCAGTGAATGGGGACAGGGTAGGGAGACCCAGTACTTC

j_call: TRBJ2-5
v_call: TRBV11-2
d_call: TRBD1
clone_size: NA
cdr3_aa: CASSFFPSTSGGLDWTQYF
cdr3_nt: TGTGCCAGCAGCTTTTTCCCCAGCACGTCAGGGGGCTTAGACTGGACCCAGTACTTC

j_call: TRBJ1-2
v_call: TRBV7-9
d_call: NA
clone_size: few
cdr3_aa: CASSLVQGYGYTF
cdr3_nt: TGTGCCAGCAGCTTAGTTCAGGGATATGGCTACACCTTC

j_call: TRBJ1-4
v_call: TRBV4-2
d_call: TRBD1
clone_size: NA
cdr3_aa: CASSQDGTGDEKLFF
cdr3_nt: TGTGCCAGCAGCCAAGATGGGACAGGGGACGAAAAACTGTTTTTT

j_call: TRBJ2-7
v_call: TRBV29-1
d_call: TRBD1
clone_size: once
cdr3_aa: CSASGQGTSSSYEQYF
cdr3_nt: TGCAGCGCCTCGGGACAGGGGACTTCCAGCTCCTACGAGCAGTACTTC

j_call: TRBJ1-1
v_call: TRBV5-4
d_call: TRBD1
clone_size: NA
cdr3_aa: CASSSRTGENTEAFF
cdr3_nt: TGTGCCAGCAGCTCCCGGACAGGGGAAAACACTGAAGCTTTCTTT

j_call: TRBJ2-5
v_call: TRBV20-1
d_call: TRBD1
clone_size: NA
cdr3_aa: CSADRGETQYF
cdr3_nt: TGCAGTGCTGACAGGGGAGAGACCCAGTACTTC

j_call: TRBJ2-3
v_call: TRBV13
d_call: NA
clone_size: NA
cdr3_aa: CASRPTGKRKDTQYF
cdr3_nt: TGTGCCAGCAGACCTACAGGGAAAAGAAAGGATACGCAGTATTTT

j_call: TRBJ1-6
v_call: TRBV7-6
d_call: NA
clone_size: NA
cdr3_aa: CASSPQGQGNSPLHF
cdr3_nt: TGTGCCAGCAGCCCACAGGGCCAAGGCAATTCACCCCTCCACTTT

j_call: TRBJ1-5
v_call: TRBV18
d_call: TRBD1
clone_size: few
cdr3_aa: CASSRGQGNQPQHF
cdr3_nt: TGTGCCAGCTCCCGCGGACAGGGGAATCAGCCCCAGCATTTT

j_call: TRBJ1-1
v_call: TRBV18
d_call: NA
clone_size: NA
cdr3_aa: CASSPPRPTNTEAFF
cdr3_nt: TGTGCCAGCTCACCACCTCGACCGACGAACACTGAAGCTTTCTTT

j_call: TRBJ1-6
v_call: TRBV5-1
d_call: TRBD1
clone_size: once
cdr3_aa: CASSLGQGGGNSPLHF
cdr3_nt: TGCGCCAGCAGCTTGGGACAGGGCGGGGGTAATTCACCCCTCCACTTT

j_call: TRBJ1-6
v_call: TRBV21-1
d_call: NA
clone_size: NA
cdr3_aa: CASSIPGLDRVNSPLHF
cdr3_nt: TGTGCCAGCAGCATCCCCGGACTGGACAGGGTAAATTCACCCCTCCACTTT

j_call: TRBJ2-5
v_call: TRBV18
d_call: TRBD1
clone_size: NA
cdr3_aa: CASSSGQGETQYF
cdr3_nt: TGTGCCAGCTCAAGCGGACAGGGAGAGACCCAGTACTTC

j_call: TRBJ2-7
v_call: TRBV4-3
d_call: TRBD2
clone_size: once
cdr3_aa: CASSQQGDYSYEQYF
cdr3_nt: TGCGCCAGCAGCCAACAAGGGGACTACTCCTACGAGCAGTACTTC

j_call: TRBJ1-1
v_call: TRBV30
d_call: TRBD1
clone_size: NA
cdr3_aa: CAQQGRATEAFF
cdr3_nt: TGTGCCCAACAGGGGAGGGCCACTGAAGCTTTCTTT

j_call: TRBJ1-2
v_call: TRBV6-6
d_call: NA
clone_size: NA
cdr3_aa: CASSYVARGHGGYTF
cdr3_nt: TGTGCCAGCAGTTACGTTGCCAGGGGTCACGGTGGCTACACCTTC

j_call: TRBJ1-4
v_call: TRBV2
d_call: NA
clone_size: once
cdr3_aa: CASTPSQEWTNEKLFF
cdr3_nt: TGTGCCAGCACCCCCAGCCAGGAATGGACTAATGAAAAACTGTTTTTT

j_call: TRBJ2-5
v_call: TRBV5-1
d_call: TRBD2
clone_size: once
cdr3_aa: CASSPLTSGGGETQYF
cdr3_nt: TGCGCCAGCAGCCCACTAACTAGCGGGGGCGGGGAGACCCAGTACTTC

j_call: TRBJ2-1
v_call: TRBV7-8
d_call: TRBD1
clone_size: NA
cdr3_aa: CASSLVSGTGSYNEQFF
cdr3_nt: TGTGCCAGCAGCTTAGTTTCGGGGACAGGGAGCTACAATGAGCAGTTCTTC

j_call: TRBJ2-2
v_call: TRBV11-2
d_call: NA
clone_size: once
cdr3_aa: CASSFTTGELFF
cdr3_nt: TGTGCCAGCAGCTTTACCACCGGGGAGCTGTTTTTT

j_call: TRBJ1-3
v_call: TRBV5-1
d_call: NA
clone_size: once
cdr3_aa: CASSPGTSGNTIYF
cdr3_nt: TGCGCCAGCAGCCCCGGGACTTCTGGAAACACCATATATTTT

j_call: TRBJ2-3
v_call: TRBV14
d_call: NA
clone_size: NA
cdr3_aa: CASSQLWDTRTDTQYF
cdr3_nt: TGTGCCAGCAGCCAACTCTGGGACACACGCACAGATACGCAGTATTTT

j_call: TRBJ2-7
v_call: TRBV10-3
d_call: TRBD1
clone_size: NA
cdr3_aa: CAISSDREVYEQYF
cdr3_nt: TGTGCCATCAGTTCCGACAGGGAAGTCTACGAGCAGTACTTC

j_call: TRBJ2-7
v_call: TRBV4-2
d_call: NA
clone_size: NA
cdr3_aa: CASSRRGTDYEQYF
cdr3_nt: TGTGCCAGCAGCCGGCGGGGGACAGACTACGAGCAGTACTTC

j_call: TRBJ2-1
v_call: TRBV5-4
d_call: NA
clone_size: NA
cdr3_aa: CASSYGQNNEQFF
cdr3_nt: TGTGCCAGCAGCTATGGACAGAACAATGAGCAGTTCTTC

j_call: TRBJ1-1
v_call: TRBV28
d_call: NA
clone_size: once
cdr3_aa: CASSLSGGGTEAFF
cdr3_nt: TGTGCCAGCAGTTTATCGGGGGGTGGCACTGAAGCTTTCTTT

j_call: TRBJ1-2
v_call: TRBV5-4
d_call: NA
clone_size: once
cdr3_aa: CASSLAQQFSNYGYTF
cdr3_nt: TGTGCCAGCAGCTTGGCACAGCAATTCTCTAACTATGGCTACACCTTC

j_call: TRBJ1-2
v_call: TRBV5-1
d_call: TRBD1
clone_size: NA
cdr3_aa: CASSDGQGIYGYTF
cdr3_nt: TGCGCCAGCAGCGACGGACAGGGGATTTATGGCTACACCTTC

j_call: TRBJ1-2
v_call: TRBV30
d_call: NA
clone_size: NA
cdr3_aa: CAWSVPAGPIGYTF
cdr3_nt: TGTGCCTGGAGTGTACCCGCAGGCCCGATTGGCTACACCTTC

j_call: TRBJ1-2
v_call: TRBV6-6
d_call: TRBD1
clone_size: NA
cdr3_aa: CATREGTGANYGYTF
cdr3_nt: TGTGCCACCCGGGAGGGGACAGGGGCTAACTATGGCTACACCTTC

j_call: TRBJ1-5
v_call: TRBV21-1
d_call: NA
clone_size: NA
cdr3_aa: CASSKGRGNQPQHF
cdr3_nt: TGTGCCAGCAGCAAAGGGAGGGGCAATCAGCCCCAGCATTTT

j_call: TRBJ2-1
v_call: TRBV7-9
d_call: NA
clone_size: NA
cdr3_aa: CASSSRRFSPSDNEQFF
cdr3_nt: TGTGCCAGCAGCTCGCGCCGGTTTAGTCCCTCAGACAATGAGCAGTTCTTC

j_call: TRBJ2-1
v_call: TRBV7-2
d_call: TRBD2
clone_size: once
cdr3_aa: CASSLWASGNVNEQFF
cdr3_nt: TGTGCCAGCAGCTTGTGGGCCAGCGGGAATGTTAATGAGCAGTTCTTC

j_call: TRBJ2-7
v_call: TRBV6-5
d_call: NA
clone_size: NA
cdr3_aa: CASSYPLTDEQYF
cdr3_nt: TGTGCCAGCAGTTACCCCCTGACAGACGAGCAGTACTTC

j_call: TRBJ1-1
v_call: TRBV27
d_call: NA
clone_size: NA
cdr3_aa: CASSSLPGAGNTEAFF
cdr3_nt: TGTGCCAGCAGTTCCCTTCCAGGTGCAGGAAACACTGAAGCTTTCTTT

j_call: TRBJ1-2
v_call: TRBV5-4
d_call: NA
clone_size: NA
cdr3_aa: CASSLVGGWGYTF
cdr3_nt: TGTGCCAGCAGCTTGGTGGGGGGCTGGGGCTACACCTTC

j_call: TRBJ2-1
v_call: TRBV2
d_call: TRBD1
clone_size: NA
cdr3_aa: CASRAGTGVFNEQFF
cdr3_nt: TGTGCCAGCAGAGCCGGGACAGGGGTCTTCAATGAGCAGTTCTTC

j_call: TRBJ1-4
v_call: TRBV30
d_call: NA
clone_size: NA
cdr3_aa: CAWSPFVTNEKLFF
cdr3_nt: TGTGCCTGGAGCCCGTTCGTAACTAATGAAAAACTGTTTTTT

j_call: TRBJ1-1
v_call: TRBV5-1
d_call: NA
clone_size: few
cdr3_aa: CASSPKVGSTEAFF
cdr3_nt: TGCGCCAGCAGCCCCAAGGTGGGGTCCACTGAAGCTTTCTTT

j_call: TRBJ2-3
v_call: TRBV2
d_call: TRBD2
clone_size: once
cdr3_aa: CASRNLGLAGATDTQYF
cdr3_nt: TGTGCCAGCAGGAACCTGGGACTAGCGGGAGCAACAGATACGCAGTATTTT